Listed here are 20 T cell receptor beta chains from one sample, sequenced in a study of T cell changes during pregnancy in multiple sclerosis. Assay used: immunoSEQ multiplex PCR; TCRdb lists only in-frame clones, some missing. Of fewer than 35,000 clones listed, about 90% were seen once; the top ten hold approximately 2.6%. The sample here was CD4+ T cells from peripheral blood mononuclear cells, taken in the third trimester of pregnancy. These receptors were collected from a female donor in good health, enrolled as a control in a pregnancy study.

This clone was detected only a few times. The CDR3 DNA reads as TGCGCCAGCAGCCAAGATCACGACAGCTCTGGAAACACCATATATTTT. This codes for CASSQDHDSSGNTIYF. The chain uses TRBV4-3 and TRBJ1-3; TRBD1 might be the D (5 bases). This CDR3 is 16 amino acids long. Looked up from germline, CDR1 is LGHNA and CDR2 is YSLEER. Trimming took off 0 bases at V and 0 bases at J, with 9 bases between the two ends.

The gene calls are TRBV7-9 and TRBJ2-2; no clear D. Per the germline V gene, CDR1 is SEHNR and CDR2 is FQNEAQ (reference sequence). This CDR3 is built from 14 residues. Trimming shortened V by 4 bases and J by 3 bases, and 9 bases separated the two germline ends. This CDR3 is CASSWAGDTGELFF. CDR3 DNA sequence: TGTGCCAGCAGCTGGGCCGGTGACACCGGGGAGCTGTTTTTT.

This chain links TRBV28 with TRBJ2-5, with TRBD1 matching over 10 bases. Per the germline V gene, CDR1 is MDHEN and CDR2 is SYDVKM. V dropped 8 bases and J dropped 4; count of bases not matched to a gene: 7. This CDR3 spans 14 amino acids. CDR3 DNA: TGTGCCAGCGGGGGACAGGGGAGTACAGAGACCCAGTACTTC. Its protein product is CASGGQGSTETQYF.

This clone was recorded only once. This chain links TRBV19 with TRBJ1-1; weak D call: TRBD1 (5 bases). The CDR3 length is 14 residues. The germline V gene encodes CDR1 LNHDA and CDR2 SQIVND (reference sequence). Trimming removed 5 bases at V and 4 bases at J, with 14 bases between. CDR3 coding DNA: TGTGCCAGTAGTTCGCTGACAGAAACCACTGAAGCTTTCTTT. Its translation is CASSSLTETTEAFF.

The J gene is TRBJ2-7, the V gene TRBV18, with D tentatively TRBD2 (6 bases). The CDR3 consists of 12 residues. CDR1 is KGHSH, CDR2 LQKENI, per germline. With 5 bases removed from V and 4 bases from J, the gap between germline ends came to 9 bases. This CDR3 reads CASSRDSYEQYF. CDR3 DNA: TGTGCCAGCTCAAGGGACTCATACGAGCAGTACTTC.

V gene TRBV19 combines with J gene TRBJ2-1; unclear D gene. Germline CDR1 is LNHDA and CDR2 is SQIVND (reference sequence). Trimming took off 2 bases at V and 0 bases at J, with 8 bases between the two ends. CDR3 length: 15 amino acids. The chain's CDR3 is CASSIWARSYNEQFF. In DNA, the CDR3 is TGTGCCAGTAGTATATGGGCACGCTCCTACAATGAGCAGTTCTTC.

The V call is TRBV5-1, the J call TRBJ2-7, with D possibly TRBD1 on 5 matching bases. With 3 bases removed from V and 0 bases from J, the gap between germline ends came to 10 bases. CDR1 is SGHRS and CDR2 is YFSETQ in the germline V gene. This CDR3 is 14 amino acids long. CDR3 residues: CASSYQGDSYEQYF. The CDR3 DNA reads as TGCGCCAGCAGCTACCAGGGCGACTCCTACGAGCAGTACTTC.

The rearrangement uses TRBV29-1 and TRBJ1-2; no reliable D call. The CDR3 is made up of 12 amino acids. CDR1 is SQVTM, CDR2 ANQGSEA, per germline. Trimming pared 6 bases from V and 7 bases from J, leaving 15 bases between. Here the CDR3 DNA reads TGCAGCGTCTCTTACTGGCCGGGTGGCTACACCTTC. It is translated as CSVSYWPGGYTF. Full variable domain (rest looked up from reference TRBV29-1 and TRBJ1-2): SAVISQKPSRDICQRGTSLTIQCQVDSQVTMMFWYRQQPGQSLTLIATANQGSEATYESGFVIDKFPISRPNLTFSTLTVSNMSPEDSSIYLCSVSYWPGGYTFGSGTRLTVV.

The chain links TRBV28 to TRBJ2-7; D might be TRBD1 (5 bases). Trimming took 6 bases from V and 6 from J, leaving 18 bases between them. CDR1 and CDR2 from the germline V gene are MDHEN and SYDVKM. CDR3 length equals 14 residues. The CDR3 nucleotides read TGTGCCAGCAGCCTCCCACAGCTAAGGGGCGAGCAGTACTTC. It specifies CASSLPQLRGEQYF.

The genes are TRBV7-2 and TRBJ1-6; TRBD1 matches at 7 bases. The CDR3 length is 15 residues. Trimming took 5 bases from V and 7 from J; bases not matched to a gene: 8. Germline V gene data show CDR1 as SGHTA and CDR2 as FQGNSA. CDR3 nucleotide sequence: TGTGCCAGCAGCCTACTGGGACAGCCCAATTCACCCCTCCACTTT. Translated, it gives CASSLLGQPNSPLHF.

This rearrangement joins TRBV11-1 to TRBJ2-7; TRBD2 matches 10 bases. Germline CDR1 is SGHAT and CDR2 is FQDESV (reference sequence). This CDR3 is 13 amino acids long. Germline trimming cut 4 bases from V and 6 bases from J; bases unmatched to any gene: 3. CDR3 coding DNA: TGTGCCAGCAGCTCTACTAGCGGGGCCGAGCAGTACTTC. Protein sequence: CASSSTSGAEQYF.

The V and J genes are TRBV28 and TRBJ2-2; D is uncertain. The V and J ends lost 10 bases and 6 bases respectively, with 9 bases between them. CDR3 size: 11 residues. Germline CDR1 MDHEN, CDR2 SYDVKM. The CDR3: CATQEAGELFF. CDR3 nucleotide sequence: TGTGCCACCCAGGAAGCCGGGGAGCTGTTTTTT.

The J gene is TRBJ1-4, the V gene TRBV18, with no clear D. Trimming left V 2 bases short and J 7 bases short, with 11 bases between. CDR3 length: 14 amino acids. Germline V gene lookup returns CDR1 KGHSH and CDR2 LQKENI. The DNA of the CDR3 is TGTGCCAGCTCACCAGTACTGGGGAGTGAAAAACTGTTTTTT. Amino acid sequence: CASSPVLGSEKLFF.

This chain uses TRBV15 with TRBJ1-2; 7 positions agree with TRBD1. V was pared by 0 bases and J by 2 bases, with 6 bases of the junction left unmatched. The CDR3 extends over 16 amino acids. The germline V gene encodes CDR1 LNHNV and CDR2 YYDKDF (reference sequence). CDR3 protein: CATSREVGQLNYGYTF. As DNA, the CDR3 is TGTGCCACCAGCAGAGAGGTGGGACAGTTGAACTATGGCTACACCTTC.

A single count supports this clone. The chain recombines TRBV7-8 with TRBJ2-1, with 9 bases aligning to TRBD2. The junction had 5 bases not matched to a gene; V was cut back by 6 bases and J by 2 bases. Germline CDR1 SGHVS, CDR2 FQNEAQ. CDR3 length equals 15 residues. The CDR3 loop reads CASSRAGGTYNEQFF. For the CDR3, the DNA is TGTGCCAGCAGTCGAGCGGGAGGAACCTACAATGAGCAGTTCTTC.

This clone was found once. The chain is built from TRBV19 and TRBJ2-7; D unclear. The CDR3 has 13 residues. The germline gives CDR1 LNHDA, CDR2 SQIVND (reference sequence). V gave up 4 bases and J gave up 2 bases, with 9 bases separating them. Written as DNA, the CDR3 is TGTGCCAGTAGTACAGCCCGGGCCTACGAGCAGTACTTC. As protein: CASSTARAYEQYF.

The chain is built from TRBV20-1 and TRBJ1-4; D call uncertain. The CDR3 spans 11 residues. Germline lookup yields CDR1 DFQATT and CDR2 SNEGSKA (reference sequence). The ends were cut back, 3 bases at V and 5 bases at J, with 4 bases in the middle. The CDR3 loop reads CSARENEKLFF. CDR3 DNA: TGCAGTGCTAGGGAGAATGAAAAACTGTTTTTT.

This chain links TRBV28 with TRBJ2-7, with 10 bases fitting TRBD1. With 10 bases clipped from V and 6 bases from J, the junction kept 9 bases outside the gene matches. Germline V lookup: CDR1 MDHEN, CDR2 SYDVKM. This CDR3 region has 13 residues. The DNA of the CDR3 is TGTGCCACGCGGACAGGGGGACCCTCCGAGCAGTACTTC. Translated: CATRTGGPSEQYF. Supplemented by reference TRBV28 and TRBJ2-7, the full variable domain reads DVKVTQSSRYLVKRTGEKVFLECVQDMDHENMFWYRQDPGLGLRLIYFSYDVKMKEKGDIPEGYSVSREKKERFSLILESASTNQTSMYLCATRTGGPSEQYFGPGTRLTVT.

The genes are TRBV21-1 and TRBJ2-1; the listed D gene, TRBD2, was not tested against the DNA. TRBV21-1 is given as a pseudogene. The CDR3 sequence is 12 residues long. CDR3 in amino acids: CASGVRPGEQFF. Here the CDR3 DNA reads TGTGCCAGCGGAGTTCGACCGGGTGAGCAGTTCTTC.

This chain uses TRBV15 with TRBJ2-1, with 8 positions matching TRBD2. Trimming took 0 bases from V and 8 from J; bases not matched to a gene: 9. The CDR3 is made up of 16 amino acids. Germline lookup yields CDR1 LNHNV and CDR2 YYDKDF (reference sequence). The CDR3 region has the DNA TGTGCCACCAGCAGAGATCTGGCGGGGGGTGCCTATGAGCAGTTCTTC. Its protein is CATSRDLAGGAYEQFF.